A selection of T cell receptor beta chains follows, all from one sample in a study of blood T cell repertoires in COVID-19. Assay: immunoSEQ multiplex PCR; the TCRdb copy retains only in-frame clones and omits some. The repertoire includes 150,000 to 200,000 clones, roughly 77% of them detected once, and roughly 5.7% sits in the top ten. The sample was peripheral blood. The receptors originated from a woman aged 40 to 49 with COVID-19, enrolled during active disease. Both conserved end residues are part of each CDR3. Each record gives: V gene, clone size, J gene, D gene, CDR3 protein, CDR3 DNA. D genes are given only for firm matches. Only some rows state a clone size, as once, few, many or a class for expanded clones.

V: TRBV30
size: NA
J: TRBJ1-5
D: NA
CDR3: CAWSVSGNQPQHF
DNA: TGTGCCTGGAGTGTGTCAGGGAATCAGCCCCAGCATTTT

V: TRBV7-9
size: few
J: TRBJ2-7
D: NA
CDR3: CASSLAEGAYYEQYF
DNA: TGTGCCAGCAGCTTAGCGGAGGGGGCTTACTACGAGCAGTACTTC

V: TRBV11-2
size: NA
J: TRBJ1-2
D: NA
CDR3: CASSSTAIYGYTF
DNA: TGTGCCAGCAGCTCGACAGCAATCTATGGCTACACCTTC

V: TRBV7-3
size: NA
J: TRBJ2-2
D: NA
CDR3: CASSQQGRGRYTGELFF
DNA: TGTGCCAGCAGTCAACAGGGCCGGGGCCGGTACACCGGGGAGCTGTTTTTT

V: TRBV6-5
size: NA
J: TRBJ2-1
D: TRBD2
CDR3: CAGSSGGYNEQFF
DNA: TGTGCCGGATCTAGCGGGGGGTACAATGAGCAGTTCTTC

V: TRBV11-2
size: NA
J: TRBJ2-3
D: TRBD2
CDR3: CASSPRVAGLHTQYF
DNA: TGTGCCAGCAGCCCGCGGGTAGCGGGACTACATACGCAGTATTTT

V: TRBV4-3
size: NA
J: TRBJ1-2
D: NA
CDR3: CASSQDWGEAYGYTF
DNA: TGCGCCAGCAGCCAAGACTGGGGAGAGGCTTATGGCTACACCTTC

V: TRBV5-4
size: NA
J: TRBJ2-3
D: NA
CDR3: CASSWVSGTTDTQYF
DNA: TGTGCCAGCAGCTGGGTTAGCGGCACCACAGATACGCAGTATTTT

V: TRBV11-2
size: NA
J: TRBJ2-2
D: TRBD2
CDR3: CASSLSLTSGVLNTGELFF
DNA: TGTGCCAGCAGCCTTAGCCTTACTAGCGGGGTTCTAAACACCGGGGAGCTGTTTTTT

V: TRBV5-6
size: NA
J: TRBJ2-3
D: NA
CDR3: CASSLERGTGDTQYF
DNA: TGTGCCAGCAGCTTGGAACGGGGGACTGGGGATACGCAGTATTTT

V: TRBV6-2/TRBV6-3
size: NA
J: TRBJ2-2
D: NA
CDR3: CASSYSGGLFF
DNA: TGTGCCAGCAGTTACTCGGGGGGGCTGTTTTTT

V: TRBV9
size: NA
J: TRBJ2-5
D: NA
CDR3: CASSVRGKGGQETQYF
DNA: TGTGCCAGCAGCGTAAGGGGAAAAGGGGGCCAAGAGACCCAGTACTTC

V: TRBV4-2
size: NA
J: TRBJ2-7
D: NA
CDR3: CASSQVSSISNEQYF
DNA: TGTGCCAGCAGCCAAGTGTCTAGTATATCGAACGAGCAGTACTTC

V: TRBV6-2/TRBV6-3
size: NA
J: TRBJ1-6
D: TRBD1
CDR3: CASSLGTGFIGYNSPLHF
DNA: TGTGCCAGCAGCCTCGGGACAGGGTTTATCGGCTATAATTCACCCCTCCACTTT

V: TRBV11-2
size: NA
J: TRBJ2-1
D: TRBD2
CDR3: CASSPQTGTSNEQFF
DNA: TGTGCCAGCAGCCCACAGACCGGGACTAGCAATGAGCAGTTCTTC

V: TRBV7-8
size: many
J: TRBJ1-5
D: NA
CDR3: CASSLAPDGINQPQHF
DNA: TGTGCCAGCAGCTTAGCTCCGGACGGGATCAATCAGCCCCAGCATTTT

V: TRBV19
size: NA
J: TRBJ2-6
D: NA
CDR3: CASSIGQGRTGANVLTF
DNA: TGTGCCAGTAGTATCGGGCAGGGAAGGACTGGGGCCAACGTCCTGACTTTC

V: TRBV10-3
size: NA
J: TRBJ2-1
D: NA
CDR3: CAISAGGIRADEQFF
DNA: TGTGCCATCAGTGCCGGGGGAATCAGGGCGGATGAGCAGTTCTTC

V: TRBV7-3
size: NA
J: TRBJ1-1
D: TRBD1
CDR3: CASSLGQGLNTEAFF
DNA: TGTGCCAGCAGCCTAGGACAGGGATTGAACACTGAAGCTTTCTTT

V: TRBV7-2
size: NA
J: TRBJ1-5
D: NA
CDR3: CASSPDRLNQPQHF
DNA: TGTGCCAGCAGCCCCGACAGGCTCAATCAGCCCCAGCATTTT

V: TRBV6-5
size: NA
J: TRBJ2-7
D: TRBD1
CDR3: CASTPSTGNNDEQYF
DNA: TGTGCCAGCACCCCCTCGACAGGGAACAACGACGAGCAGTACTTC

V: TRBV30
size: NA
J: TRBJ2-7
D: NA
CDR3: CACWGSSYEQYF
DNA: TGTGCCTGCTGGGGCAGCTCCTACGAGCAGTACTTC

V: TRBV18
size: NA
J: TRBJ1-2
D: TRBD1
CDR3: CASSPQDREDGYTF
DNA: TGTGCCAGCTCACCTCAAGACAGGGAAGATGGCTACACCTTC

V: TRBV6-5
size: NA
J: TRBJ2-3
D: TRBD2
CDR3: CASSYLGTREGTQYF
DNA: TGTGCCAGCAGTTATCTAGGGACTAGAGAAGGTACGCAGTATTTT

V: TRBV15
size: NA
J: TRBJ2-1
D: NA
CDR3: CATSRDRGGGREQQFF
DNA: TGTGCCACCAGCAGAGATCGCGGCGGCGGTCGGGAGCAGCAGTTCTTC

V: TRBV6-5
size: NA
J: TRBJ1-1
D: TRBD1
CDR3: CASSYAGQENTEAFF
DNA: TGTGCCAGCAGTTACGCGGGACAGGAGAACACTGAAGCTTTCTTT

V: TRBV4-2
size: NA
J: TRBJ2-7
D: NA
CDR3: CASSQERRVNEQYF
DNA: TGTGCCAGCAGCCAAGAGCGGAGGGTCAACGAGCAGTACTTC

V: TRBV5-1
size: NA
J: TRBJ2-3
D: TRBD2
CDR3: CASFGTRGDTQYF
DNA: TGCGCCAGCTTCGGGACTAGGGGGGATACGCAGTATTTT

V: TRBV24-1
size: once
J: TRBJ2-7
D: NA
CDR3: CATSDLQMQGPNYEQYF
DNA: TGTGCCACCAGTGATTTGCAAATGCAGGGGCCCAACTACGAGCAGTACTTC

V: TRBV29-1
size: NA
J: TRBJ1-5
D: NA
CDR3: CSVAVGSGQPQHF
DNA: TGCAGCGTTGCGGTAGGCAGCGGGCAGCCCCAGCATTTT

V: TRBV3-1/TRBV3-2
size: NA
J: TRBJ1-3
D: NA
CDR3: CASSLGVYGGNTIYF
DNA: TGTGCCAGCAGCCTCGGGGTTTATGGTGGAAACACCATATATTTT

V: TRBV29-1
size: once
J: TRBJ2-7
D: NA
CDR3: CSVGRTPVYEQYF
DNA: TGCAGCGTGGGGCGGACACCAGTCTACGAGCAGTACTTC

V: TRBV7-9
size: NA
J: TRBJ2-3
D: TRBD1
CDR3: CASSPGTGGSSTDTQYF
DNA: TGTGCCAGCAGCCCCGGGACAGGGGGGTCTAGCACAGATACGCAGTATTTT

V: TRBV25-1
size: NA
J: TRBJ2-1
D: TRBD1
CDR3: CASSTPGQGTNEQFF
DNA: TGTGCCAGCAGTACCCCGGGACAGGGAACCAATGAGCAGTTCTTC

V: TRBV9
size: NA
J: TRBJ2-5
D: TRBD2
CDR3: CASSVAMGGQETQYF
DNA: TGTGCCAGCAGCGTAGCCATGGGGGGGCAAGAGACCCAGTACTTC

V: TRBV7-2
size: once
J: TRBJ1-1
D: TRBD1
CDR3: CASSLRNRGQNEAFF
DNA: TGTGCCAGCAGCTTACGTAACAGGGGGCAAAATGAAGCTTTCTTT

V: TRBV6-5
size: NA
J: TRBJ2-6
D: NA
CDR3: CASSLGRSGANVLTF
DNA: TGTGCCAGCAGTTTGGGGCGTTCTGGGGCCAACGTCCTGACTTTC

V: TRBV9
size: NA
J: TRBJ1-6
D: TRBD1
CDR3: CASSARTGTNSPLHF
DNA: TGTGCCAGCAGCGCCAGGACAGGGACTAATTCACCCCTCCACTTT

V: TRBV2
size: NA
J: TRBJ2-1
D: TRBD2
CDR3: CASSEVTSGRAPQFF
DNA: TGTGCCAGCAGTGAAGTGACTAGCGGGAGGGCCCCGCAGTTCTTC

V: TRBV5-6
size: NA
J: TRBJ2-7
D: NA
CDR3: CASSPDQGNEQYF
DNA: TGTGCCAGCAGCCCAGACCAGGGGAACGAGCAGTACTTC

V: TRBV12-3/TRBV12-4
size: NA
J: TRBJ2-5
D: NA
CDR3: CASKYDGGETQYF
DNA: TGTGCCAGCAAATATGACGGAGGCGAGACCCAGTACTTC

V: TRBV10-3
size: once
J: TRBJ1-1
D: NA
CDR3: CAISESGIGAFF
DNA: TGTGCCATCAGTGAGTCGGGTATCGGGGCTTTCTTT

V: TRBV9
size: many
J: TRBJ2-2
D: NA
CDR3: CASSNRVNTGELFF
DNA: TGTGCCAGCAGTAACAGGGTTAACACCGGGGAGCTGTTTTTT

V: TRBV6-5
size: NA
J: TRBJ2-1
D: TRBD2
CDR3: CASSYFAGVGYNEQFF
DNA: TGTGCCAGCAGTTACTTCGCGGGAGTAGGGTACAATGAGCAGTTCTTC

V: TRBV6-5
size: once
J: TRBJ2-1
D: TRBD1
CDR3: CASSSNHRGVNEQFF
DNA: TGTGCCAGCAGTTCGAATCACAGGGGAGTAAATGAGCAGTTCTTC

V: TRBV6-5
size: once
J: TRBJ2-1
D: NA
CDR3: CASSYSRQGIYNEQFF
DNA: TGTGCCAGCAGTTACTCGCGGCAGGGTATTTACAATGAGCAGTTCTTC

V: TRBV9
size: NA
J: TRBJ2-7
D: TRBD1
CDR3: CASSTTGQMPNEQYF
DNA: TGTGCCAGCAGCACCACGGGACAGATGCCTAACGAGCAGTACTTC

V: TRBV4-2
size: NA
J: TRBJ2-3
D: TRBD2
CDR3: CASSQDSSGGYDTQYF
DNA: TGTGCCAGCAGCCAAGATTCCAGCGGGGGCTACGATACGCAGTATTTT

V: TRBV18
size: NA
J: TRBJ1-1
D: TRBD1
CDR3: CASSPRTGKNSEAFF
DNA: TGTGCCAGCTCACCAAGGACAGGGAAGAACTCTGAAGCTTTCTTT

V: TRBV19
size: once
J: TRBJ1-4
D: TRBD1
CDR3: CASSRAIPGGEKLFF
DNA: TGTGCCAGTAGTAGGGCCATTCCAGGGGGCGAAAAACTGTTTTTT

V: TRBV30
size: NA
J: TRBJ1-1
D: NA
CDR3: CAWGALRESPEAFF
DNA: TGTGCCTGGGGGGCCCTGCGGGAATCCCCTGAAGCTTTCTTT

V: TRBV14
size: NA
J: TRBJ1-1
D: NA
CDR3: CASSRRQFNTEAFF
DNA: TGTGCCAGCAGCCGACGACAGTTCAACACTGAAGCTTTCTTT